Each of the 21 T cell receptor beta chains below was sequenced from the same sample in a study of OX40 agonist ivuxolimab in advanced cancers. Clones were sequenced by immunoSEQ multiplex PCR, and TCRdb holds only the in-frame ones, with some missing. The table has more than 85,000 clones, about nine tenths seen once. Here the sequenced sample was CD4+ or CD8+ T cells sorted from blood, taken in a trial of the OX40 agonist ivuxolimab. The receptors originated from an adult with an advanced solid tumor such as melanoma, head and neck, liver or kidney cancer.

The CDR3 protein is CASSLERREFANTGELFF. DNA for the CDR3: TGTGCCAGCAGCTTAGAAAGGAGGGAGTTCGCGAACACCGGGGAGCTGTTTTTT. This rearrangement joins TRBV7-9 to TRBJ2-2; D is perhaps TRBD2 (6 bases). There are 18 residues in the CDR3. Germline CDR1 and CDR2: SEHNR and FQNEAQ (reference sequence). V lost 1 base, J lost 0 bases, and 15 bases lay in between.

The chain carries TRBV7-2 and TRBJ1-1; TRBD1 matches at 8 bases. V was pared by 5 bases and J by 0 bases, with 5 bases of the junction left unmatched. Germline V lookup: CDR1 SGHTA, CDR2 FQGNSA. The length of the CDR3 is 15 residues. In DNA, the CDR3 is TGTGCCAGCAGCAAGACAGGGGCCATGAACACTGAAGCTTTCTTT. Translation: CASSKTGAMNTEAFF.

The rearrangement uses TRBV7-2 and TRBJ2-7; 7 bases align to TRBD2. V was pared by 1 base and J by 7 bases, with 16 bases of the junction left unmatched. The CDR3 is 17 amino acids. Germline CDR1 reads SGHTA; CDR2 reads FQGNSA. The CDR3, as DNA: TGTGCCAGCAGCTTAGTTCCGGCCGCGGGAGTATTGGGGGAGCAGTACTTC. Protein: CASSLVPAAGVLGEQYF.

The gene calls are TRBV5-4 and TRBJ1-1; D might be TRBD1 (6 bases). V was clipped by 4 bases and J by 6 bases, with 16 bases between them. Germline V lookup: CDR1 SGHNT, CDR2 YYREEE (reference sequence). CDR3 length: 14 residues. The DNA of the CDR3 is TGTGCCAGCAGCGAAGGCGCGGGGGCCGCTGAAGCTTTCTTT. Residues: CASSEGAGAAEAFF.

The chain uses TRBV18 and TRBJ2-2; possible D gene TRBD1, 6 bases. The V and J ends lost 5 bases and 5 bases respectively, with 12 bases between them. Germline CDR1 KGHSH, CDR2 LQKENI. This CDR3 spans 14 amino acids. CDR3 sequence (DNA): TGTGCCAGCTCAGTGACGAGGGGGACCGGGGAGCTGTTTTTT. Protein sequence: CASSVTRGTGELFF. Filled out from reference TRBV18 and TRBJ2-2, the complete variable domain reads NAGVMQNPRHLVRRRGQEARLRCSPMKGHSHVYWYRQLPEEGLKFMVYLQKENIIDESGMPKERFSAEFPKEGPSILRIQQVVRGDSAAYFCASSVTRGTGELFFGEGSRLTVL.

In DNA, the CDR3 is TGTGCCAGTAGAGCTCAGATCACAGATACGCAGTATTTT. It is translated as CASRAQITDTQYF. This chain joins TRBV19 and TRBJ2-3; D remains ambiguous. Germline V gene lookup returns CDR1 LNHDA and CDR2 SQIVND (reference sequence). The CDR3 is 13 amino acids. V shed 6 bases and J shed 2 bases, with 9 bases lying between them.

The J gene is TRBJ1-3, the V gene TRBV4-2; D may be TRBD1 (6 bases). Germline-derived CDR1 and CDR2 are LGHNA and YNFKEQ. The CDR3 covers 19 residues. Trimming left V 1 base short and J 8 bases short, with 27 bases between. The CDR3 sequence is CASSQAITLGGGGADTIYF. In DNA form, the CDR3 reads TGTGCCAGCAGCCAAGCTATCACCCTTGGTGGGGGGGGCGCGGACACCATATATTTT.

The chain employs TRBV7-2 and TRBJ2-5; D gene uncertain. The CDR3 has 13 residues. Germline loops: CDR1 SGHTA, CDR2 FQGNSA. Between the trimmed V and J ends, which lost 3 bases and 2 bases, there was a span of 7 bases. The CDR3 DNA reads TGTGCCAGCAGCTTGGTACGACAAGAGACCCAGTACTTC. Translated: CASSLVRQETQYF.

The V call is TRBV7-2, the J call TRBJ1-1; D unclear. Trimming left V 2 bases short and J 3 bases short, with 7 bases between. The germline V gene encodes CDR1 SGHTA and CDR2 FQGNSA. The CDR3 is made up of 13 amino acids. The CDR3 bases are TGTGCCAGCAGCTTACTCCGGGACACTGAAGCTTTCTTT. It encodes CASSLLRDTEAFF.

The chain couples TRBV6-6 to TRBJ1-4, with D perhaps TRBD1 (5 bases). V shed 6 bases and J shed 7 bases, with 18 bases lying between them. Germline lookup yields CDR1 MNHNY and CDR2 SVGAGI (reference sequence). This CDR3 contains 15 residues. The CDR3 loop reads CASSSLGRGGEKLFF. The CDR3 nucleotides are TGTGCCAGCAGCAGCCTTGGGAGGGGTGGTGAAAAACTGTTTTTT.

The CDR3 sequence: CAISRLGNNEQFF. The DNA of the CDR3 is TGTGCCATCAGTAGACTAGGGAACAATGAGCAGTTCTTC. This rearrangement joins TRBV10-3 to TRBJ2-1, with a weak D call TRBD2 (6 bases). The CDR3 is 13 residues long. Germline V gene data show CDR1 as ENHRY and CDR2 as SYGVKD. Trimming stripped 5 bases from V and 5 bases from J, with 10 bases between.

The chain combines TRBV4-3 with TRBJ1-2; D gene uncertain. From germline, CDR1 is LGHNA and CDR2 YSLEER. The CDR3 covers 19 residues. V was pared by 0 bases and J by 5 bases, with 25 bases between. The CDR3 protein is CASSQDPPGYRIISYGYTF. CDR3 sequence (DNA): TGCGCCAGCAGCCAAGACCCCCCCGGGTACCGCATAATTAGTTATGGCTACACCTTC.

V is TRBV28 and J is TRBJ1-1, with unresolved D. CDR3 length: 12 residues. Trimming removed 3 bases from V and 5 bases from J, with 7 bases in between. CDR1 and CDR2 (germline): MDHEN, SYDVKM. The chain's CDR3 is CASSLVGTEAFF. The CDR3 bases are TGTGCCAGCAGTTTGGTGGGAACTGAAGCTTTCTTT.

This clone was recorded once. The chain joins TRBV7-2 to TRBJ2-1; D may be TRBD2 (6 bases). V was shortened by 3 bases and J by 3 bases, with 9 bases between the two germline ends. The CDR3 runs to 14 residues. Germline lookup yields CDR1 SGHTA and CDR2 FQGNSA. The CDR3 bases are TGTGCCAGCAGCTTTAAGGAGGGCTACAATGAGCAGTTCTTC. Translated, it gives CASSFKEGYNEQFF.

The sample holds a few counts of this clone. The rearrangement joins TRBV7-9 to TRBJ2-1; 8 positions agree with TRBD1. Trimming cost V 4 bases and J 2 bases; bases outside gene matches: 7. The CDR3 length is 16 residues. Germline V gene sequence: CDR1 SEHNR, CDR2 FQNEAQ (reference sequence). CDR3 in DNA: TGTGCCAGCAGCTCCATCTCAGGGGGCACCTACAATGAGCAGTTCTTC. It encodes CASSSISGGTYNEQFF.

The J gene is TRBJ1-6, the V gene TRBV7-2; weak D call: TRBD1 (6 bases). In germline, CDR1 is SGHTA, CDR2 FQGNSA. The V gene lost 5 bases and the J gene lost 10 bases, with 12 bases spanning the gap. This CDR3 has 13 residues. CDR3 amino acids: CASSPRGGSPLHF. CDR3 bases: TGTGCCAGCAGCCCAAGGGGGGGCTCACCCCTCCACTTT.

This clone was seen once. J is TRBJ2-3 and V is TRBV9; D perhaps matches TRBD2 (6 bases). The CDR3 has 15 residues. Trimming took 0 bases from V and 4 from J, leaving 12 bases between them. Per germline, CDR1 SGDLS and CDR2 YYNGEE. CDR3 bases: TGTGCCAGCAGCGTAGCTGGAGGGACTCCAGATACGCAGTATTTT. Its translation is CASSVAGGTPDTQYF.

The chain employs TRBV4-2 and TRBJ2-3; D may match TRBD1 or TRBD2 (5 bases each). This CDR3 is 17 amino acids long. Trimming stripped 4 bases from V and 1 base from J, with 18 bases between. Germline CDR1 reads LGHNA; CDR2 reads YNFKEQ. The CDR3: CASSRGGPDSGTDTQYF. The CDR3 DNA reads as TGTGCCAGCAGCCGTGGGGGTCCCGATTCTGGCACAGATACGCAGTATTTT.

The rearrangement uses TRBV7-8 and TRBJ2-3; the D is unclear. Trimming removed 1 base from V and 7 bases from J, with 6 bases in between. The CDR3 extends over 12 amino acids. The V gene's germline CDR1 is SGHVS and CDR2 FQNEAQ. The DNA for the CDR3 is TGTGCCAGCAGCTTAGTTGCGAATACGCAGTATTTT. It yields the protein CASSLVANTQYF.

This chain links TRBV28 with TRBJ2-1, with a tentative D call TRBD2 (6 bases). Trimming stripped 6 bases from V and 8 bases from J, with 17 bases between. The germline V gene has CDR1 MDHEN and CDR2 SYDVKM. This CDR3 contains 14 residues. CDR3: CASRPGTALDEQFF. Written as DNA, the CDR3 is TGTGCCAGCAGACCCGGGACTGCCCTGGATGAGCAGTTCTTC.

J is TRBJ1-2 and V is TRBV5-1; TRBD1 aligns across 12 bases. Germline V gene data show CDR1 as SGHRS and CDR2 as YFSETQ. This CDR3 comprises 17 residues. V was clipped by 3 bases and J by 6 bases; unmatched bases: 12. As DNA, the CDR3 is TGCGCCAGCAGCTCGACCCCCGGGACAGGGGGCGTCGATGGCTACACCTTC. The encoded protein is CASSSTPGTGGVDGYTF.